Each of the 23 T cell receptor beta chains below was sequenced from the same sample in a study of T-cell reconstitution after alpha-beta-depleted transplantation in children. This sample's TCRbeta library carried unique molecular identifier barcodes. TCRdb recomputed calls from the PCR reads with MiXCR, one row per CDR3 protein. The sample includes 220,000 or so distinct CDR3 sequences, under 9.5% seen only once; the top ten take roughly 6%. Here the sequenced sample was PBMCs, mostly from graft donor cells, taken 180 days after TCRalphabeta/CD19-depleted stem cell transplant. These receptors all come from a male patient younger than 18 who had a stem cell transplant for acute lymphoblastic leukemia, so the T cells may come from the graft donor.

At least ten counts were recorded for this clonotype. CDR3 region: CASSFAGTGVQPQHF. CDR3 in DNA: TGTGCCAGCAGTTTCGCCGGGACAGGGGTTCAGCCCCAGCATTTT. The chain employs TRBV12-3 or TRBV12-4 and TRBJ1-5, with 10 nucleotides matching TRBD1. The CDR3 has 15 residues. The ends lost 3 bases at V and 6 bases at J; junction bases unmatched: 5.

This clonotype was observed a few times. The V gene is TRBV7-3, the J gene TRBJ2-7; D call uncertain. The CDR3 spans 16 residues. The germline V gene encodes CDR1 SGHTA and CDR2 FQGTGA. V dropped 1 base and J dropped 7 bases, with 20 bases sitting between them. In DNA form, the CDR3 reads TGTGCCAGCAGCTTAATTGCCGCCTCTTCCTCTGGGGAGCAGTACTTC. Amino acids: CASSLIAASSSGEQYF.

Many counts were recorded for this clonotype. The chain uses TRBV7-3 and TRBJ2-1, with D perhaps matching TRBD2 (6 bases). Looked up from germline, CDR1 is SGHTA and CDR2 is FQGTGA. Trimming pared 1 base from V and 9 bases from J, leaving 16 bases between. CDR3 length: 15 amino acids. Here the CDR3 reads CASSLIAGPRVEQFF. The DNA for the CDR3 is TGTGCCAGCAGCTTAATTGCGGGGCCTCGGGTTGAGCAGTTCTTC.

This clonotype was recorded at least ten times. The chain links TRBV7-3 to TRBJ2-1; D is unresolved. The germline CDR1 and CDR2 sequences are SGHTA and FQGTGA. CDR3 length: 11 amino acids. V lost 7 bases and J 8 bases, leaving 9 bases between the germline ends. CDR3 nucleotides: TGTGCCAGCAACCTCATCGATGAGCAGTTCTTC. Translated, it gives CASNLIDEQFF.

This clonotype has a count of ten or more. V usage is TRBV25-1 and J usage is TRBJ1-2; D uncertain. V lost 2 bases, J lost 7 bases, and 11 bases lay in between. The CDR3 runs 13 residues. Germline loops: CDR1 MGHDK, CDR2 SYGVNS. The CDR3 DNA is TGTGCCAGCAGTGAAATCGGCAGCCCTGGCTACACCTTC. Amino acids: CASSEIGSPGYTF.

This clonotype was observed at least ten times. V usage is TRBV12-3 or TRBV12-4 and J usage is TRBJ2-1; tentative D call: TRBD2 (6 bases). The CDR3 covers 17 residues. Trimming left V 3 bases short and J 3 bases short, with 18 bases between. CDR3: CASSLELGGLLYNEQFF. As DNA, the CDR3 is TGTGCCAGCAGTTTGGAACTTGGGGGACTCCTCTACAATGAGCAGTTCTTC.

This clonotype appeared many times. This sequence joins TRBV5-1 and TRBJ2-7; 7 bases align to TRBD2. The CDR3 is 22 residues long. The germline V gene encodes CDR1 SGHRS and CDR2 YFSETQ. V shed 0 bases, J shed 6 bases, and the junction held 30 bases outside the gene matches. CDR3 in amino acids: CASSLEGSGPLRNPRGACEQYF. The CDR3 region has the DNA TGCGCCAGCAGCTTGGAGGGTAGCGGGCCGCTCCGAAACCCAAGGGGTGCATGCGAGCAGTACTTC.

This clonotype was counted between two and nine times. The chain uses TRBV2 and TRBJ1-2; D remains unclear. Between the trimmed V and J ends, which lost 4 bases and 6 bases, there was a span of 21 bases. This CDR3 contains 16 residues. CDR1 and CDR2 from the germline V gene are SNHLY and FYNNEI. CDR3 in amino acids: CASSGTPGGFYNGYTF. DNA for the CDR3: TGTGCCAGCAGTGGAACCCCGGGAGGCTTCTATAATGGCTACACCTTC.

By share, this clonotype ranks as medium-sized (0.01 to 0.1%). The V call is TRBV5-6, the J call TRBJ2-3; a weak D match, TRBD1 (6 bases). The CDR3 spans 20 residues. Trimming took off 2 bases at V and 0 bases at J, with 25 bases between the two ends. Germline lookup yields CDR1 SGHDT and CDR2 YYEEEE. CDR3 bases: TGTGCCAGCAGCTTAACAGGGCCAGGGAGCCCGAGGGAGAGCACAGATACGCAGTATTTT. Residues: CASSLTGPGSPRESTDTQYF.

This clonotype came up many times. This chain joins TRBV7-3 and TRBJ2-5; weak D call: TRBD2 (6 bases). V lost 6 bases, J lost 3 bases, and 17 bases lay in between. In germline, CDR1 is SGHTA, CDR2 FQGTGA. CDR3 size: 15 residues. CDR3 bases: TGTGCCAGCAGACTTTACGGGAGCGTAGAAGAGACCCAGTACTTC. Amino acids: CASRLYGSVEETQYF.

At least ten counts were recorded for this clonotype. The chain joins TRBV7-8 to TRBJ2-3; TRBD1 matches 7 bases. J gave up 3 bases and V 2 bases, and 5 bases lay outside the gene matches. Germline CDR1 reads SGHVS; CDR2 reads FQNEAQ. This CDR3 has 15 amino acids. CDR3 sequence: CASSLPTGSTDTQYF. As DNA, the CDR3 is TGTGCCAGCAGCTTACCGACAGGGTCGACAGATACGCAGTATTTT.

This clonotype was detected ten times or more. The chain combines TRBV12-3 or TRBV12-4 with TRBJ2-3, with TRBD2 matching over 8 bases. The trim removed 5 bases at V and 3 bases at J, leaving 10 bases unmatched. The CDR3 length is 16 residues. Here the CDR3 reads CASSPWGGGGTDTQYF. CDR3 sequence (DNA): TGTGCCAGCAGTCCCTGGGGGGGCGGGGGGACAGATACGCAGTATTTT.

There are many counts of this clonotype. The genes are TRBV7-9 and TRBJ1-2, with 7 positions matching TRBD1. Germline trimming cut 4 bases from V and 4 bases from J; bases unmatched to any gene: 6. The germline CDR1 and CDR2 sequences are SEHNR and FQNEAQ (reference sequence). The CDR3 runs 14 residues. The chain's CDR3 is CASSYSPGGYGYTF. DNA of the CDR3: TGTGCCAGCAGCTACTCCCCAGGGGGCTATGGCTACACCTTC. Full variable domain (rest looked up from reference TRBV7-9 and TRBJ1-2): DTGVSQNPRHKITKRGQNVTFRCDPISEHNRLYWYRQTLGQGPEFLTYFQNEAQLEKSRLLSDRFSAERPKGSFSTLEIQRTEQGDSAMYLCASSYSPGGYGYTFGSGTRLTVV.

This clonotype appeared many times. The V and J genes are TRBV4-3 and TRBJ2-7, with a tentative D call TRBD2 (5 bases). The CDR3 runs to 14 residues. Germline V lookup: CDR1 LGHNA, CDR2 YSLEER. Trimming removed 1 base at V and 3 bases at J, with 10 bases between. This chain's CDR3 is CASSQGTLHYEQYF. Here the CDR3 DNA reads TGCGCCAGCAGCCAAGGGACTCTCCACTACGAGCAGTACTTC.

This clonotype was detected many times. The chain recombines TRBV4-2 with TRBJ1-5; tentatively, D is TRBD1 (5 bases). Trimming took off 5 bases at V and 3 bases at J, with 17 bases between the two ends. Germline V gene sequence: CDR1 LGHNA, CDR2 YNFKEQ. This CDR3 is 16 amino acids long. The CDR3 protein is CASSYALTASNQPQHF. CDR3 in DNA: TGTGCCAGCAGCTACGCGTTGACAGCTTCCAATCAGCCCCAGCATTTT.

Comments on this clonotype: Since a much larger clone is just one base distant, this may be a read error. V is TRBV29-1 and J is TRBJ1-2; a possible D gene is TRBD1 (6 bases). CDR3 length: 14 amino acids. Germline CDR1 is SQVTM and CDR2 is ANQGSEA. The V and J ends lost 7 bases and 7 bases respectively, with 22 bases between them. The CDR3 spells CSDLPQGKDCGYTF. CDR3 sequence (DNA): TGCAGCGACCTACCCCAGGGGAAGGACTGTGGCTACACCTTC.

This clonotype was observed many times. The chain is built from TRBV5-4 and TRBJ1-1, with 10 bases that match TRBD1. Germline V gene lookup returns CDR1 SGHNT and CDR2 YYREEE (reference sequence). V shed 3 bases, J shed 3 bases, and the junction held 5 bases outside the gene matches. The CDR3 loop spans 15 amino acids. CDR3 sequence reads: CASSYSGTGDTEAFF. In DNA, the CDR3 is TGTGCCAGCAGCTATTCCGGGACAGGGGACACTGAAGCTTTCTTT.

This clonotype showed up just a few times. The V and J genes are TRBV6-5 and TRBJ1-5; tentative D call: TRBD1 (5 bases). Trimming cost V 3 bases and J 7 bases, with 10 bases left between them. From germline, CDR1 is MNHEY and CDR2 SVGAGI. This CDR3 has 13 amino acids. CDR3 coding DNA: TGTGCCAGCAGTTATGGTGGGGGACAGCCCCAGCATTTT. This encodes CASSYGGGQPQHF.

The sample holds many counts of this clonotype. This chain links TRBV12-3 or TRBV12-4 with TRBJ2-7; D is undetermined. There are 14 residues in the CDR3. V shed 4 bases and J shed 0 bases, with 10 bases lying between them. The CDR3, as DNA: TGTGCCAGCAGTTCCGGGCCACCCTCCTACGAGCAGTACTTC. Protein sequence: CASSSGPPSYEQYF.

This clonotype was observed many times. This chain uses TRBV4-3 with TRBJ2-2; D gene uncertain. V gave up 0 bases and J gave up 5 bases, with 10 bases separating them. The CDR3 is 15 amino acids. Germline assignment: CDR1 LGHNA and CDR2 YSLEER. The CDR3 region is CASSQDRVGTGELFF. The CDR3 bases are TGCGCCAGCAGCCAAGATCGGGTAGGGACCGGGGAGCTGTTTTTT.

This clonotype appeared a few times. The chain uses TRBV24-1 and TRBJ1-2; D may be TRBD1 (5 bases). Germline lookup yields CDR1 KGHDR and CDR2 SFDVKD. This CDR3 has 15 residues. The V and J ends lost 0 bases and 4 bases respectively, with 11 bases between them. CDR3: CATSDLPGQTYGYTF. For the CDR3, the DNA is TGTGCCACCAGTGATTTGCCGGGGCAGACCTATGGCTACACCTTC.

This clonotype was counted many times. The CDR3 DNA follows: TGCAGTGCTAGCGCCCCGGGACAGGGGGGTTACGAGCAGTACTTC. Protein sequence: CSASAPGQGGYEQYF. This chain links TRBV20-1 with TRBJ2-7, with 11 nucleotides matching TRBD1. CDR1 and CDR2 from the germline V gene are DFQATT and SNEGSKA (reference sequence). The V gene end was trimmed by 3 bases and the J gene end by 4 bases; junction bases not matched to a gene: 8. The CDR3 extends over 15 amino acids.

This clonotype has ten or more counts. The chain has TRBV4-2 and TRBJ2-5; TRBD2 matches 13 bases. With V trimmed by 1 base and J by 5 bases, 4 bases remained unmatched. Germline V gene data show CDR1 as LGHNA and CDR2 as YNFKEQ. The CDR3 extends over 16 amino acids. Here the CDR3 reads CASSQGTSGSGETQYF. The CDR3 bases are TGTGCCAGCAGCCAAGGGACTAGCGGGAGTGGGGAGACCCAGTACTTC.